This T cell receptor (beta chain) was retrieved from a study of T-cell reconstitution after alpha-beta-depleted transplantation in children. Points from the study as a whole: Reportedly, alpha-beta T cells present about two months post-transplant originated from several hundred expanded clones of graft origin. After one year, T-cell counts and TCRbeta diversity mostly came from new T cells. Where some patients showed high TCRbeta diversity at day 60, it came from recipient T cells and thymic progenitors that had survived.

This clonotype was counted ten times or more. Its target is unknown. Between the trimmed V and J ends, which lost 10 bases and 5 bases, there was a span of 11 bases. Germline V lookup: CDR1 MNHEY, CDR2 SMNVEV (reference sequence). The CDR3 sequence is 11 residues long. Using unique molecular identifiers, the investigators prepared the TCRbeta library. Via MiXCR, TCRdb re-called the PCR reads, giving one row per CDR3 protein. The top ten clones hold approximately 6.3% of a sample with around 250,000 distinct CDR3 sequences, under 9.5% of them seen once. The TCR was taken from a male patient aged 10-17 years who had a stem cell transplant for acute lymphoblastic leukemia, so the T cells may come from the graft donor. Sequenced material: PBMCs, mostly from graft donor cells, taken 180 days after TCRalphabeta/CD19-depleted stem cell transplant. This chain connects TRBV27 to TRBJ1-1; D is uncertain. The CDR3 sequence: CATTHGTEAFF. Here the CDR3 DNA reads TGTGCCACCACCCATGGGACTGAAGCTTTCTTT.